The T cell receptor beta chain under discussion was sequenced for a study of T cell clonality in common variable immunodeficiency. Findings and limits, study-wide: TCRbeta clonality was increased in CVID versus healthy controls.

This clone was seen repeatedly, ten times or more. The antigen remains undetermined. The junction does not match germline at one end; this may be a read error. The CDR3 extends 3 residues past the end of the read, so its final part is completed from the germline J gene. Control and CVID samples contributed equal amounts of genomic DNA. Sequenced by immunoSEQ multiplex PCR; TCRdb stores in-frame clones only, minus some. Listed for the sample are 44,000 or so clones, none seen a single time. Donors gave roughly 4.5 to 8.5 ml heparinized peripheral whole blood. Germline CDR1 reads SSHAT; CDR2 reads FNYEAQ (reference sequence). This CDR3 comprises 15 residues.

The sequencing input was peripheral blood mononuclear cells. The chain joins TRBV7-7 to TRBJ2-3, with TRBD2 identical over 12 bases. This clonotype originated in a person aged 18 to 70 in good health. The part of the CDR3 DNA that was read is TGTGCTAGCAGCTCCCTAGCGGGAGGGCCAGATACG. Translating gives CASSSLAGGPDT. In full, the CDR3 is CASSSLAGGPDTQYF.